A single sample gave rise to the 21 T cell receptor beta chains below, sequenced in a study of blood T cell repertoires in COVID-19. Only in-frame clones appear in the TCRdb table, and some are missing; sequencing was by immunoSEQ multiplex PCR. The sample contains some 68,000 clones, over 75% of which appear only once. The specimen was peripheral blood. These receptors were obtained from a middle-aged man with COVID-19, enrolled during active disease.

The V and J genes are TRBV10-3 and TRBJ1-1; D possibly corresponds to TRBD1 (5 bases). Germline V gives CDR1 ENHRY, CDR2 SYGVKD. CDR3 length equals 14 residues. V lost 0 bases to trimming and J lost 3 bases, with 8 bases between them. The CDR3 DNA is TGTGCCATCAGTGAGTCTGGGGGGGACACTGAAGCTTTCTTT. Its protein is CAISESGGDTEAFF.

The chain uses TRBV18 and TRBJ1-1; 9 positions agree with TRBD1. CDR3 length: 14 amino acids. Per germline, CDR1 KGHSH and CDR2 LQKENI. Unmatched junction bases numbered 3, after V lost 3 bases and J lost 4 bases. In DNA, the CDR3 is TGTGCCAGCTCACCTGGACAGGGGCTCACTGAAGCTTTCTTT. This gives the protein CASSPGQGLTEAFF.

This chain joins TRBV7-2 and TRBJ2-1; possible D gene TRBD1, 6 bases. CDR3 length: 13 amino acids. Trimming took off 5 bases at V and 4 bases at J, with 9 bases between the two ends. Per germline, CDR1 SGHTA and CDR2 FQGNSA. CDR3 nucleotide sequence: TGTGCCAGCAGCGAACAGGGTTACAATGAGCAGTTCTTC. This gives the protein CASSEQGYNEQFF.

The chain has TRBV7-6 and TRBJ1-5; D is undetermined. Between the trimmed V and J ends, which lost 5 bases and 7 bases, there was a span of 12 bases. The CDR3 contains 13 residues. Per germline, CDR1 SGHVS and CDR2 FNYEAQ. This chain's CDR3 is CASSPDLGQPQHF. In DNA, the CDR3 is TGTGCCAGCAGCCCCGATCTAGGCCAGCCCCAGCATTTT.

The V call is TRBV7-7, the J call TRBJ2-2; 8 bases are a match to TRBD2. Germline values: CDR1 SSHAT, CDR2 FNYEAQ (reference sequence). This CDR3 is 15 amino acids long. The V gene end was trimmed by 2 bases and the J gene end by 5 bases; junction bases not matched to a gene: 4. The CDR3 nucleotides read TGTGCCAGCAGCTTAAACCGGGGGGGAACCGGGGAGCTGTTTTTT. Its protein product is CASSLNRGGTGELFF.

The rearrangement joins TRBV19 to TRBJ2-7, with TRBD1 matching 7 bases. Trimming at V came to 3 bases and at J to 6 bases, leaving 8 bases not matched to a gene. The germline V gene encodes CDR1 LNHDA and CDR2 SQIVND (reference sequence). The CDR3 consists of 14 residues. The CDR3 sequence: CASSILGDSGEQYF. CDR3 nucleotides: TGTGCCAGTAGTATCCTAGGGGACAGTGGCGAGCAGTACTTC.

The chain uses TRBV6-1 and TRBJ2-2; D is possibly TRBD1 (5 bases). This CDR3 has 16 residues. V shed 3 bases and J shed 0 bases, with 11 bases lying between them. CDR1 is MNHNS, CDR2 SASEGT, per germline. CDR3 coding DNA: TGTGCCAGCAGTGAGTATACAGGAGCGAACACCGGGGAGCTGTTTTTT. This encodes CASSEYTGANTGELFF.

Notes on this clone: Other DNA sequences in the same sample also yield this CDR3. V is TRBV5-1 and J is TRBJ2-7; D possibly corresponds to TRBD2 (6 bases). Germline V gene data show CDR1 as SGHRS and CDR2 as YFSETQ. V was trimmed by 0 bases and J by 1 base, leaving 8 bases between them. The CDR3 has 14 residues. The CDR3 is CASSLVAGSYEQYF. The CDR3 DNA follows: TGCGCCAGCAGCTTGGTCGCGGGGTCCTACGAGCAGTACTTC.

The chain links TRBV19 to TRBJ1-5, with 7 bases aligning to TRBD1. The CDR3 runs to 15 residues. Germline trimming cut 4 bases from V and 6 bases from J; bases unmatched to any gene: 9. Germline CDR1 LNHDA, CDR2 SQIVND (reference sequence). The CDR3 DNA sequence: TGTGCCAGTAGTACCAGACAGGGTACGGGTCAGCCCCAGCATTTT. It is translated as CASSTRQGTGQPQHF.

This sequence joins TRBV9 and TRBJ1-6, with 8 bases that match TRBD1. This CDR3 has 14 amino acids. CDR1 is SGDLS, CDR2 YYNGEE, per germline. Trimming at V came to 2 bases and at J to 6 bases, leaving 1 base not matched to a gene. The CDR3 is CASSVDRANSPLHF. The CDR3 nucleotides read TGTGCCAGCAGCGTGGACAGGGCTAATTCACCCCTCCACTTT.

This chain connects TRBV5-4 to TRBJ2-7; tentatively, D is TRBD2 (5 bases). V dropped 4 bases and J dropped 2 bases, with 19 bases sitting between them. The CDR3 runs 16 residues. Germline values: CDR1 SGHNT, CDR2 YYREEE (reference sequence). The CDR3, as DNA: TGTGCCAGCAGCCCCAGAACCGGGATCCCCCCCTACGAGCAGTACTTC. Translated: CASSPRTGIPPYEQYF.

The chain is built from TRBV5-1 and TRBJ1-1; TRBD1 matches 8 bases. The CDR3 contains 14 residues. Trimming removed 4 bases from V and 3 bases from J; junction bases left unmatched: 5. The germline gives CDR1 SGHRS, CDR2 YFSETQ. CDR3 protein: CASSIGQGDTEAFF. As DNA, the CDR3 is TGCGCCAGCAGCATCGGACAGGGTGACACTGAAGCTTTCTTT.

This chain connects TRBV2 to TRBJ2-2; 8 nucleotides line up with TRBD1. J lost 5 bases, V lost 9 bases, and 11 bases had no gene match. The CDR3 loop spans 15 amino acids. Germline V gene sequence: CDR1 SNHLY, CDR2 FYNNEI. CDR3 residues: CASKLGTGTTGELFF. In nucleotides, the CDR3 is TGTGCCAGTAAGCTCGGGACAGGAACAACCGGGGAGCTGTTTTTT. Full variable domain (missing parts from reference TRBV2 and TRBJ2-2): EPEVTQTPSHQVTQMGQEVILRCVPISNHLYFYWYRQILGQKVEFLVSFYNNEISEKSEIFDDQFSVERPDGSNFTLKIRSTKLEDSAMYFCASKLGTGTTGELFFGEGSRLTVL.

The J gene is TRBJ1-5, the V gene TRBV7-9; no clear D gene. V lost 5 bases to trimming and J lost 9 bases, with 17 bases between them. Germline V CDR1 and CDR2: SEHNR, FQNEAQ (reference sequence). CDR3 length: 14 residues. The CDR3 here is CASSVGYSRVPQHF. DNA of the CDR3: TGTGCCAGCAGCGTGGGCTACTCGAGGGTGCCCCAGCATTTT.

The V call is TRBV2, the J call TRBJ2-7, with a tentative D call TRBD2 (6 bases). Germline V CDR1 and CDR2: SNHLY, FYNNEI. Trimming removed 11 bases from V and 3 bases from J, with 8 bases in between. The CDR3 runs to 10 residues. The CDR3 DNA sequence: TGTGCCTCGGGGGACTACGAGCAGTACTTC. Translation gives CASGDYEQYF.

The J gene is TRBJ1-6, the V gene TRBV7-3; the D is unclear. In germline, CDR1 is SGHTA, CDR2 FQGTGA. The ends were cut back, 1 base at V and 11 bases at J, with 15 bases in the middle. The CDR3 consists of 15 residues. The CDR3 here is CASSLNGQSGTPLHF. For the CDR3, the DNA is TGTGCCAGCAGCTTAAATGGGCAGTCCGGGACACCCCTCCACTTT. The full variable domain, with the rest looked up from reference TRBV7-3 and TRBJ1-6, is GAGVSQTPSNKVTEKGKYVELRCDPISGHTALYWYRQSLGQGPEFLIYFQGTGAADDSGLPNDRFFAVRPEGSVSTLKIQRTERGDSAVYLCASSLNGQSGTPLHFGNGTRLTVT.

The J gene is TRBJ1-1, the V gene TRBV3-1 (or the pseudogene TRBV3-2), with D unclear. Trimming removed 4 bases from V and 6 bases from J, with 12 bases in between. The CDR3 runs to 13 residues. Germline CDR1 reads LGHDT; CDR2 reads YNNKEL (reference sequence). This CDR3 is CASSRASGPEAFF. Here the CDR3 DNA reads TGTGCCAGCAGCCGGGCCTCCGGTCCTGAAGCTTTCTTT.

The chain couples TRBV11-1 to TRBJ1-1; D gene ambiguous. Germline V lookup: CDR1 SGHAT, CDR2 FQDESV (reference sequence). V was pared by 7 bases and J by 6 bases, with 21 bases between. The CDR3 length is 15 residues. The CDR3 DNA reads TGTGCCAGCACCAAGACATTCTCATACGGGGCTGAAGCTTTCTTT. It is translated as CASTKTFSYGAEAFF.

The rearrangement uses TRBV30 and TRBJ1-2; D possibly corresponds to TRBD1 (6 bases). The CDR3 runs to 15 residues. CDR1 and CDR2 (germline): GTSNPN, SVGIG (reference sequence). V lost 1 base and J 2 bases, leaving 14 bases between the germline ends. CDR3 coding DNA: TGTGCCTGGAGTGCACAGGGTTGGGTAAACTATGGCTACACCTTC. Protein product: CAWSAQGWVNYGYTF.

This clone has just a few counts. The chain carries TRBV29-1 and TRBJ1-1; D gene unclear. The CDR3 consists of 13 residues. The germline V gene encodes CDR1 SQVTM and CDR2 ANQGSEA. V was shortened by 4 bases and J by 6 bases, with 15 bases between the two germline ends. The CDR3 DNA sequence: TGCAGCGTTGGAGGTACTAACCACCCTGAAGCTTTCTTT. This sequence encodes CSVGGTNHPEAFF.

V and J are TRBV19 and TRBJ1-4, with 7 bases identical to TRBD1. CDR3 length: 14 residues. The germline V gene encodes CDR1 LNHDA and CDR2 SQIVND (reference sequence). The V and J ends lost 5 bases and 8 bases, in that order; junction bases with no gene match: 8. The CDR3, as DNA: TGTGCCAGTAGTCCAGCTACAGGGGACGAAAAACTGTTTTTT. Its translation: CASSPATGDEKLFF.